This entry concerns a single TCR beta chain. Assignments of participants to cohorts depended upon their own reported clinical history. These data are taken from a study of blood T cell repertoires in COVID-19. Turning to the study itself: Sites across the United States, Italy and Spain contributed samples from acute and convalescent COVID-19. PBMCs, B-cell-depleted T cells, or T cells were the source of the cDNA or gDNA that made up the material.

Per the original methods: Reference gene primer amplification in the assay estimated nucleated cell counts. Some clones are missing from TCRdb's copy, which holds only in-frame ones; the method was immunoSEQ multiplex PCR. Clone size and the V and J calls come from that table; the DNA yielded D and trimming. Here the sample spans 150,000 to 200,000 clones, approximately 80% being singletons. From germline, CDR1 is LGHDT and CDR2 YNNKEL (reference sequence). Trimming shortened V by 4 bases and J by 6 bases, and 16 bases separated the two germline ends. The CDR3 runs 14 residues. This sequence was found in a man in his fifties who had recovered from COVID-19. The V and J genes are TRBV3-1 (or the pseudogene TRBV3-2) and TRBJ2-7, with D possibly TRBD2 on 5 matching bases. The sample was PBMCs or T cells enriched from blood (not recorded which). CDR3 region: CASSLNRGSTEQYF. In DNA, the CDR3 is TGTGCCAGCAGCCTCAACCGGGGTAGCACCGAGCAGTACTTC.